Sequencing of this TCR beta chain was carried out in a study of T-cell reconstitution after alpha-beta-depleted transplantation in children. CDR1 and CDR2 from the germline V gene are SQVTM and ANQGSEA. Between the trimmed V and J ends, which lost 8 bases and 5 bases, there was a span of 9 bases. The CDR3 runs 10 residues. General study findings and limits: Counts and diversity of T cells one year after transplant came mostly from newly produced T cells. After transplant, at about two months, alpha-beta T cells were reportedly derived from several hundred expanded graft clones. Where some patients showed high TCRbeta diversity at day 60, it came from recipient T cells and thymic progenitors that had survived.

This clonotype showed up many times. Its specificity is unknown. A TCRbeta library incorporating unique molecular identifiers was prepared. TCRdb reanalysed the PCR reads using MiXCR and keeps one entry per CDR3 protein. The sample has approximately 500,000 distinct CDR3 sequences; under 12% are singletons. The sample was PBMCs, taken before TCRalphabeta/CD19-depleted stem cell transplant. The J gene is TRBJ2-5, the V gene TRBV29-1; D might be TRBD1 (5 bases). The sequence came from a child aged 2 to 10 with inherited bone marrow failure, due to receive a stem cell transplant. CDR3 protein: CSFAGETQYF. CDR3 nucleotides: TGCAGCTTCGCAGGGGAGACCCAGTACTTC.